This passage covers 10 T cell receptor beta chains from one sample sequenced in a study of blood T cell repertoires in COVID-19. Here immunoSEQ multiplex PCR was the method, and the copy in TCRdb shows in-frame clones only, minus some. The repertoire holds roughly 260,000 clones, with around 87% as singletons. The specimen sequenced was peripheral blood. These receptors were obtained from a woman between 45 and 65 years old who had recovered from COVID-19.

The gene calls are TRBV6-6 and TRBJ1-1; a possible D gene is TRBD1 (6 bases). The CDR3 loop spans 16 amino acids. Trimming stripped 4 bases from V and 7 bases from J, with 22 bases between. Germline CDR1 MNHNY, CDR2 SVGAGI (reference sequence). The CDR3 bases are TGTGCCAGCAGTTCAACTGGCGGGGGCGCCTATATTGAAGCTTTCTTT. This encodes CASSSTGGGAYIEAFF.

Remarks on this clone: Other DNA sequences from this sample encode an identical CDR3 as well. The genes are TRBV3-1 (or the pseudogene TRBV3-2) and TRBJ1-1; TRBD1 agrees at 7 bases. From germline, CDR1 is LGHDT and CDR2 YNNKEL (reference sequence). CDR3 length: 12 amino acids. Trimming at V came to 5 bases and at J to 8 bases, leaving 5 bases not matched to a gene. Written as DNA, the CDR3 is TGTGCCAGCAGCGAGACAGGGACAGAAGCTTTCTTT. Its translation: CASSETGTEAFF.

The rearrangement joins TRBV7-2 to TRBJ2-2, with 11 bases identical to TRBD2. V lost 2 bases, J lost 2 bases, and 4 bases stayed unmatched. The CDR3 length is 17 residues. Germline assignment: CDR1 SGHTA and CDR2 FQGNSA. CDR3 amino acids: CASSLRGLAVNTGELFF. CDR3 coding DNA: TGTGCCAGCAGCTTAAGGGGACTAGCGGTAAACACCGGGGAGCTGTTTTTT. The variable domain in full, with the rest retrieved from reference TRBV7-2 and TRBJ2-2, is GAGVSQSPSNKVTEKGKDVELRCDPISGHTALYWYRQSLGQGLEFLIYFQGNSAPDKSGLPSDRFSAERTGGSVSTLTIQRTQQEDSAVYLCASSLRGLAVNTGELFFGEGSRLTVL.

V usage is TRBV30 and J usage is TRBJ1-2, with D possibly being TRBD1 (6 bases). The V gene's germline CDR1 is GTSNPN and CDR2 SVGIG (reference sequence). This CDR3 spans 12 amino acids. Deletions cut 5 bases from V and 4 bases from J, with 11 bases between. The CDR3 region is CAWATDSYGYTF. In DNA form, the CDR3 reads TGTGCCTGGGCAACGGACAGCTATGGCTACACCTTC. The full variable domain, completed using reference TRBV30 and TRBJ1-2, is SQTIHQWPATLVQPVGSPLSLECTVEGTSNPNLYWYRQAAGRGLQLLFYSVGIGQISSEVPQNLSASRPQDRQFILSSKKLLLSDSGFYLCAWATDSYGYTFGSGTRLTVV.

The chain links TRBV7-8 to TRBJ1-6; 11 positions agree with TRBD1. Looked up from germline, CDR1 is SGHVS and CDR2 is FQNEAQ. This CDR3 spans 18 amino acids. V trimming: 4 bases; J trimming: 6 bases; junction bases outside the gene matches: 11. CDR3 residues: CASSSRPGQGVFNSPLHF. The DNA for the CDR3 is TGTGCCAGCAGCTCCAGGCCGGGACAGGGGGTGTTTAATTCACCCCTCCACTTT.

The table lists this clone with a count of one. The gene calls are TRBV18 and TRBJ2-5; possible D gene TRBD1, 6 bases. Deletions cut 0 bases from V and 3 bases from J, with 20 bases between. Germline V gene lookup returns CDR1 KGHSH and CDR2 LQKENI. The CDR3 has 18 amino acids. Here the CDR3 DNA reads TGTGCCAGCTCACCACCCTTTATGCGACAGGAATCGGAAGAGACCCAGTACTTC. It is translated as CASSPPFMRQESEETQYF.

Remarks on this clone: This specimen includes other DNA sequences encoding the same CDR3. J is TRBJ1-2 and V is TRBV28, with 8 bases matching TRBD1. J was trimmed by 4 bases and V by 2 bases; bases with no gene match: 3. CDR1 is MDHEN and CDR2 is SYDVKM in the germline V gene. The CDR3 extends over 14 amino acids. CDR3 nucleotides: TGTGCCAGCAGTTTAGGCACAGGGGGCTATGGCTACACCTTC. Amino acid sequence: CASSLGTGGYGYTF.

The chain links TRBV10-3 to TRBJ1-3; no clear D. The germline V gene has CDR1 ENHRY and CDR2 SYGVKD. V lost 3 bases and J lost 7, with 13 bases in between. CDR3 length: 14 amino acids. CDR3 residues: CAISDSGGGNTIYF. CDR3 nucleotides: TGTGCCATCAGTGACAGCGGAGGTGGTAACACCATATATTTT.

The chain employs TRBV4-2 and TRBJ1-2; TRBD1 matches 9 bases. The CDR3 length is 17 residues. Germline V lookup: CDR1 LGHNA, CDR2 YNFKEQ. Germline trimming cut 2 bases from V and 1 base from J; bases unmatched to any gene: 8. DNA of the CDR3: TGTGCCAGCAGCCAAACCACAGGGGGCGTAGGTAACTATGGCTACACCTTC. As protein: CASSQTTGGVGNYGYTF.

This chain connects TRBV2 to TRBJ2-5, with 10 positions matching TRBD1. After removal of 7 bases from V and 4 bases from J, the junction contained 9 bases not matched to a gene. Looked up from germline, CDR1 is SNHLY and CDR2 is FYNNEI. The CDR3 is 15 residues long. The CDR3 here is CASKSQTGGGETQYF. CDR3 DNA: TGTGCCAGCAAAAGTCAGACAGGGGGCGGAGAGACCCAGTACTTC.